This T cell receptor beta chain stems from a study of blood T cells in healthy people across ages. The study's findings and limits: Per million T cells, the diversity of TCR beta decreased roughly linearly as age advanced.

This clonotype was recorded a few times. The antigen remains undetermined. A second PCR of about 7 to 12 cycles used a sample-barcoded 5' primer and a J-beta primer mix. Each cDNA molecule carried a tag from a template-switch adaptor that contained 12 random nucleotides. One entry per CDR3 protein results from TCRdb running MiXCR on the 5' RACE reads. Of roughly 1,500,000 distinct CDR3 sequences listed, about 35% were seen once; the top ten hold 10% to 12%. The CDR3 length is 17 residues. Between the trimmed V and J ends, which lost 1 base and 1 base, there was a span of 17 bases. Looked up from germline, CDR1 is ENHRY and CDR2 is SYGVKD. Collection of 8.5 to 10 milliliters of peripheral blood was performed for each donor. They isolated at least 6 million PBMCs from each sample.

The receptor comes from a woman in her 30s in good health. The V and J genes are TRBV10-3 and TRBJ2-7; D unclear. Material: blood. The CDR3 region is CAISEFRVPTASYEQYF. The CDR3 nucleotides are TGTGCCATCAGTGAGTTTAGGGTGCCTACGGCGTCCTACGAGCAGTACTTC.